Below, 26 T cell receptor beta chains from the same sample are listed, as sequenced in a study of shared clonotypes between healthy human individuals. Using immunoSEQ multiplex PCR, the repertoire was profiled, and TCRdb retains in-frame clones only, with some absent. The sample holds hundreds of thousands of clones, around 67% seen once. Sequenced material: memory CD4+ T cells sorted from blood. Subset here: CD45RA-negative fraction. The receptors derive from a woman under 40 in good health.

Only one count was recorded for this clone. The CDR3 protein is CASTQSGISYQPQHF. CDR3 bases: TGTGCCAGCACCCAGTCAGGGATTTCGTATCAGCCCCAGCATTTT. The chain links TRBV6-1 to TRBJ1-5; a weak D match, TRBD1 (5 bases). This CDR3 is 15 amino acids long. Germline V gives CDR1 MNHNS, CDR2 SASEGT. The V and J ends lost 7 bases and 5 bases respectively, with 18 bases between them.

The chain uses TRBV10-3 and TRBJ2-5, with D unresolved. Germline V gene sequence: CDR1 ENHRY, CDR2 SYGVKD. This CDR3 has 14 amino acids. Between the trimmed V and J ends, which lost 0 bases and 2 bases, there was a span of 7 bases. DNA for the CDR3: TGTGCCATCAGTGAGTCGACGGTGCAAGAGACCCAGTACTTC. It is translated as CAISESTVQETQYF.

In this sample, this clone turned up many times. The chain has TRBV28 and TRBJ2-7; 8 bases match TRBD2. V lost 5 bases to trimming and J lost 6 bases; unmatched junction nucleotides: 12. The germline gives CDR1 MDHEN, CDR2 SYDVKM. CDR3 length: 15 amino acids. The CDR3 spells CASSILGGGYIEQYF. In nucleotides, the CDR3 is TGTGCCAGCAGTATCCTAGGCGGGGGGTATATCGAGCAGTACTTC.

As to this clone: The sample has other DNA sequences that encode this CDR3 too. The chain links TRBV18 to TRBJ1-5; D ambiguous. Looked up from germline, CDR1 is KGHSH and CDR2 is LQKENI. The germline V and J ends were trimmed by 6 bases and 0 bases, with 9 bases remaining between them. The CDR3 runs to 14 residues. DNA for the CDR3: TGTGCCAGCTCCCCCTACAGTAGCAATCAGCCCCAGCATTTT. It specifies CASSPYSSNQPQHF. Complete variable domain (other parts from reference TRBV18 and TRBJ1-5): NAGVMQNPRHLVRRRGQEARLRCSPMKGHSHVYWYRQLPEEGLKFMVYLQKENIIDESGMPKERFSAEFPKEGPSILRIQQVVRGDSAAYFCASSPYSSNQPQHFGDGTRLSIL.

This chain connects TRBV28 to TRBJ2-7; perhaps TRBD1 as D (6 bases). The CDR3 is 14 residues long. V was clipped by 6 bases and J by 9 bases, with 21 bases between them. In germline, CDR1 is MDHEN, CDR2 SYDVKM. The CDR3 reads CASRPWGRQGVQYF. DNA of the CDR3: TGTGCCAGCAGACCCTGGGGGCGGCAGGGTGTGCAGTACTTC.

Only a few counts were recorded for this clone. V and J are TRBV2 and TRBJ2-1; D possibly corresponds to TRBD2 (5 bases). This CDR3 region has 13 residues. V was cut by 9 bases and J by 7 bases, with 16 bases left in between. Germline-derived CDR1 and CDR2 are SNHLY and FYNNEI. The chain's CDR3 is CARGAARKNEQFF. The CDR3 DNA follows: TGTGCCAGGGGAGCTGCCCGAAAGAATGAGCAGTTCTTC.

The V gene is TRBV28, the J gene TRBJ1-1; D might be TRBD1 (5 bases). Looked up from germline, CDR1 is MDHEN and CDR2 is SYDVKM. Trimming took off 2 bases at V and 8 bases at J, with 18 bases between the two ends. This CDR3 region has 15 residues. The CDR3 DNA sequence: TGTGCCAGCAGTTTAAGGGACGGCTTCATAGTAGAAGCTTTCTTT. Encoded protein: CASSLRDGFIVEAFF.

A few counts support this clone. The rearrangement uses TRBV5-8 and TRBJ1-3; TRBD1 aligns across 7 bases. Germline assignment: CDR1 SGHTS and CDR2 YDEGEE. Trimming at V came to 2 bases and at J to 4 bases, leaving 6 bases not matched to a gene. CDR3 length: 15 residues. CDR3 sequence reads: CASSFLGTEGNTIYF. The CDR3 DNA follows: TGTGCCAGCAGCTTTCTCGGGACAGAGGGAAACACCATATATTTT.

The chain is built from TRBV2 and TRBJ2-4; D might be TRBD2 (6 bases). Germline V gene lookup returns CDR1 SNHLY and CDR2 FYNNEI. The germline V and J ends were trimmed by 5 bases and 6 bases, with 11 bases remaining between them. The CDR3 runs 13 residues. Here the CDR3 DNA reads TGTGCCAGCAGTTACGGGACTTCAAACATTCAGTACTTC. This translates into CASSYGTSNIQYF.

The chain links TRBV5-1 to TRBJ1-1; maybe TRBD1 (6 bases). This CDR3 is built from 14 residues. V was trimmed by 3 bases and J by 4 bases, leaving 13 bases between them. The V gene's germline CDR1 is SGHRS and CDR2 YFSETQ. CDR3 bases: TGCGCCAGCAGCTCTGGGGGGCCGGTCACTGAAGCTTTCTTT. This gives the protein CASSSGGPVTEAFF.

The chain has TRBV29-1 and TRBJ2-5; D may match TRBD1 or TRBD2 (7 bases each). This CDR3 is 16 amino acids long. Germline CDR1 is SQVTM and CDR2 is ANQGSEA. Trimming removed 5 bases from V and 1 base from J, with 20 bases in between. The CDR3: CSVSGQEGGLQETQYF. CDR3 in DNA: TGCAGCGTTTCAGGACAGGAGGGGGGGCTCCAAGAGACCCAGTACTTC.

The chain uses TRBV30 and TRBJ1-2; 7 bases match TRBD1. V gave up 0 bases and J gave up 7 bases; unmatched junction bases: 5. The CDR3 runs to 13 residues. CDR1 and CDR2 from the germline V gene are GTSNPN and SVGIG (reference sequence). The chain's CDR3 is CAWSVVGGSGYTF. DNA of the CDR3: TGTGCCTGGAGTGTAGTAGGGGGCTCTGGCTACACCTTC. The full variable domain, rest sourced from reference TRBV30 and TRBJ1-2, is SQTIHQWPATLVQPVGSPLSLECTVEGTSNPNLYWYRQAAGRGLQLLFYSVGIGQISSEVPQNLSASRPQDRQFILSSKKLLLSDSGFYLCAWSVVGGSGYTFGSGTRLTVV.

The table lists this clone with a few counts. This chain's CDR3 is CASGIWGNTGELFF. The CDR3 DNA sequence: TGCGCCAGCGGAATCTGGGGGAACACCGGGGAGCTGTTTTTT. The gene calls are TRBV5-1 and TRBJ2-2; D unclear. Trimming took off 7 bases at V and 1 base at J, with 11 bases between the two ends. Per germline, CDR1 SGHRS and CDR2 YFSETQ. The CDR3 has 14 amino acids.

This chain joins TRBV9 and TRBJ2-7, with TRBD2 as a possible D gene (6 bases). Germline V gene sequence: CDR1 SGDLS, CDR2 YYNGEE. There are 14 residues in the CDR3. The germline V and J ends were trimmed by 0 bases and 2 bases, with 9 bases remaining between them. The CDR3 loop is CASSVGGGAYEQYF. CDR3 in DNA: TGTGCCAGCAGCGTAGGTGGCGGGGCCTACGAGCAGTACTTC.

The rearrangement uses TRBV15 and TRBJ2-7; 8 bases map to TRBD2. There are 15 residues in the CDR3. The V segment lost 3 bases and the J segment 4 bases; nucleotides outside the gene matches: 8. From germline, CDR1 is LNHNV and CDR2 YYDKDF (reference sequence). CDR3 in amino acids: CATSRAAGATYEQYF. CDR3 coding DNA: TGTGCCACCAGCAGGGCAGCGGGAGCCACATACGAGCAGTACTTC.

The V and J genes are TRBV27 and TRBJ2-5; 10 bases align to TRBD1. The CDR3 covers 14 residues. J lost 5 bases, V lost 5 bases, and 5 bases had no gene match. Germline V gene data show CDR1 as MNHEY and CDR2 as SMNVEV (reference sequence). The CDR3 DNA follows: TGTGCCAGCAGTCGGGACAGGGGAGGGGAGACCCAGTACTTC. It specifies CASSRDRGGETQYF.

In the case of this clone: A much larger clone lies a single base off, so this may be a read error. Within the sample, other DNA sequences also encode this same CDR3. J is TRBJ1-1 and V is TRBV5-1; 7 nucleotides align to TRBD1. J gave up 1 base and V 2 bases, and 2 bases lay outside the gene matches. This CDR3 spans 14 amino acids. Germline-derived CDR1 and CDR2 are SGHRS and YFSETQ. CDR3 sequence reads: CASSFTGANTEAFF. DNA for the CDR3: TGCGCCAGCAGCTTTACAGGGGCGAACACTGAAGCTTTCTTT. Supplemented by reference TRBV5-1 and TRBJ1-1, the full variable domain reads KAGVTQTPRYLIKTRGQQVTLSCSPISGHRSVSWYQQTPGQGLQFLFEYFSETQRNKGNFPGRFSGRQFSNSRSEMNVSTLELGDSALYLCASSFTGANTEAFFGQGTRLTVV.

This clone was counted at least ten times. V usage is TRBV5-1 and J usage is TRBJ1-2; TRBD1 matches 7 bases. CDR3 length: 12 amino acids. Germline V CDR1 and CDR2: SGHRS, YFSETQ. With 4 bases clipped from V and 8 bases from J, the junction kept 5 bases outside the gene matches. The CDR3 sequence is CASSPGGTGYTF. In nucleotides, the CDR3 is TGCGCCAGCAGCCCAGGGGGGACGGGCTACACCTTC.

V is TRBV25-1 and J is TRBJ1-6; D is ambiguous. This CDR3 is 14 amino acids long. Per the germline V gene, CDR1 is MGHDK and CDR2 is SYGVNS. V lost 7 bases and J 5 bases, leaving 12 bases between the germline ends. The chain's CDR3 is CASKDGWNNSPLHF. The CDR3 DNA sequence: TGTGCCAGCAAGGACGGATGGAATAATTCACCCCTCCACTTT.

This clone has a count of ten or more. V is TRBV28 and J is TRBJ1-5; tentatively, D is TRBD1 (5 bases). The CDR3 spans 13 residues. Trimming cost V 7 bases and J 5 bases, with 12 bases left between them. Germline assignment: CDR1 MDHEN and CDR2 SYDVKM. CDR3 sequence: CASTRQTYQPQHF. The CDR3 DNA is TGTGCCAGCACTAGACAGACCTATCAGCCCCAGCATTTT. The complete variable domain, with remaining parts taken from reference TRBV28 and TRBJ1-5, reads DVKVTQSSRYLVKRTGEKVFLECVQDMDHENMFWYRQDPGLGLRLIYFSYDVKMKEKGDIPEGYSVSREKKERFSLILESASTNQTSMYLCASTRQTYQPQHFGDGTRLSIL.

This chain links TRBV5-1 with TRBJ2-3, with 10 bases that match TRBD2. This CDR3 has 16 amino acids. Losses at the gene ends were 3 bases for V and 1 base for J; bases not matched to a gene: 5. In germline, CDR1 is SGHRS, CDR2 YFSETQ. The DNA of the CDR3 is TGCGCCAGCAGCTACGATCTAGCGGGGGGCACAGATACGCAGTATTTT. This codes for CASSYDLAGGTDTQYF.

This chain links TRBV2 with TRBJ1-2; D remains ambiguous. Trimming removed 2 bases from V and 5 bases from J, with 9 bases in between. The length of the CDR3 is 13 residues. CDR1 is SNHLY and CDR2 is FYNNEI in the germline V gene. CDR3 sequence (DNA): TGTGCCAGCAGTGAATCTCGGACTTATGGCTACACCTTC. Translating gives CASSESRTYGYTF.

V is TRBV19 and J is TRBJ2-3, with D tentatively TRBD2 (6 bases). The V gene's germline CDR1 is LNHDA and CDR2 SQIVND (reference sequence). V was trimmed by 1 base and J by 6 bases, leaving 8 bases between them. The CDR3 covers 13 residues. The CDR3 reads CASSIGTSDTQYF. The CDR3 DNA reads TGTGCCAGTAGTATAGGAACTAGCGATACGCAGTATTTT. The variable domain in full, with the rest retrieved from reference TRBV19 and TRBJ2-3, is DGGITQSPKYLFRKEGQNVTLSCEQNLNHDAMYWYRQDPGQGLRLIYYSQIVNDFQKGDIAEGYSVSREKKESFPLTVTSAQKNPTAFYLCASSIGTSDTQYFGPGTRLTVL.

In its sample, this clone was seen many times. The V and J genes are TRBV7-9 and TRBJ2-5, with a weak D call TRBD1 (6 bases). CDR3 length equals 15 residues. CDR1 and CDR2 from the germline V gene are SEHNR and FQNEAQ (reference sequence). Trimming removed 5 bases from V and 2 bases from J, with 15 bases in between. The CDR3 protein is CASSPGAIEQETQYF. The CDR3 DNA sequence: TGTGCCAGCAGCCCAGGGGCAATAGAACAAGAGACCCAGTACTTC. Combining the CDR3 with reference TRBV7-9 and TRBJ2-5 gives the whole variable domain DTGVSQNPRHKITKRGQNVTFRCDPISEHNRLYWYRQTLGQGPEFLTYFQNEAQLEKSRLLSDRFSAERPKGSFSTLEIQRTEQGDSAMYLCASSPGAIEQETQYFGPGTRLLVL.

This chain uses TRBV28 with TRBJ2-2; 8 positions match TRBD1. CDR3 length: 15 residues. Germline assignment: CDR1 MDHEN and CDR2 SYDVKM. V lost 2 bases and J lost 5; bases outside the gene matches: 4. The CDR3 sequence: CASSLGTGRTGELFF. The CDR3 region has the DNA TGTGCCAGCAGTTTAGGGACAGGTCGAACCGGGGAGCTGTTTTTT.

In this sample, this clone turned up a few times. The chain combines TRBV5-1 with TRBJ2-2; TRBD2 matches 13 bases. This CDR3 is 17 amino acids long. V shed 5 bases and J 3 bases; nucleotides not matched to a gene: 7. CDR1 is SGHRS and CDR2 is YFSETQ in the germline V gene. CDR3: CASRITSGRAYTGELFF. The CDR3 coding sequence is TGCGCCAGCAGGATAACTAGCGGGAGGGCCTACACCGGGGAGCTGTTTTTT. Full variable domain (rest looked up from reference TRBV5-1 and TRBJ2-2): KAGVTQTPRYLIKTRGQQVTLSCSPISGHRSVSWYQQTPGQGLQFLFEYFSETQRNKGNFPGRFSGRQFSNSRSEMNVSTLELGDSALYLCASRITSGRAYTGELFFGEGSRLTVL.